This TCR beta chain is drawn from a study of blood T cell repertoires in COVID-19. CDR3 length: 15 residues. Germline values: CDR1 LGHNA, CDR2 YNFKEQ. Trimming took off 4 bases at V and 5 bases at J, with 17 bases between the two ends. Original analysis: By means of reference gene primer amplification, nucleated cell counts were estimated. The table came from immunoSEQ multiplex PCR; TCRdb's copy has only in-frame clones and leaves some out. V and J calls plus clone size are reproduced from that table; the DNA served to infer D and trimming. This sample has more than 110,000 clones, with 80% to 85% found just once.

V and J are TRBV4-2 and TRBJ2-5; a weak D match, TRBD1 (6 bases). This clonotype was obtained from a human donor in a cohort sampled during active COVID-19. Source material: peripheral blood. CDR3 sequence reads: CASSLGQRGLETQYF. The CDR3 nucleotides read TGTGCCAGCAGCCTCGGACAGAGGGGTCTGGAGACCCAGTACTTC.